This is a list of T cell receptor beta chains from one sample in a study of blood T cell repertoires in COVID-19. Clones were sequenced by immunoSEQ multiplex PCR, and TCRdb holds only the in-frame ones, with some missing. Of about 130,000 clones listed, more than 70% were seen once; the top ten hold approximately 3.3%. Sample: peripheral blood. Receptor source: a woman aged 60-75 years with acute or convalescent COVID-19. Each CDR3 is given with its conserved first and last residue. Each record gives: J gene, CDR3 length, clone size, D gene, V gene, CDR3 protein, CDR3 DNA. A D gene is named only where the DNA matches it firmly. A row's size may be missing; if present it is once, few, many or a size class.

TRBJ2-5 16 . TRBD2 TRBV7-7 CASSTTGLAGEETQYF TGTGCTAGCAGCACAACGGGACTAGCGGGAGAAGAGACCCAGTACTTC
TRBJ2-1 15 . . TRBV3-1/TRBV3-2 CASSQVRVANNEQFF TGTGCCAGCAGCCAAGTGAGGGTAGCTAACAATGAGCAGTTCTTC
TRBJ1-6 14 . . TRBV28 CASRPPGGNSPLHF TGTGCCAGCAGACCCCCCGGGGGGAATTCACCCCTCCACTTT
TRBJ2-3 17 . TRBD2 TRBV3-1/TRBV3-2 CASSQDGAGGDGDTQYF TGTGCCAGCAGCCAAGATGGGGCGGGAGGAGATGGAGATACGCAGTATTTT
TRBJ1-4 15 . . TRBV7-8 CASSVNTGINEKLFF TGTGCCAGCAGCGTTAATACCGGGATAAATGAAAAACTGTTTTTT
TRBJ1-3 15 . . TRBV6-1 CASSEAPGAGNTIYF TGTGCCAGCAGTGAAGCCCCGGGGGCTGGAAACACCATATATTTT
TRBJ1-1 13 once TRBD1 TRBV19 CAIQRGTGSEAFF TGTGCCATCCAGAGGGGGACAGGGTCTGAAGCTTTCTTT
TRBJ2-5 14 . TRBD1 TRBV19 CASSHVGGAETQYF TGTGCCAGTAGCCACGTAGGGGGCGCAGAGACCCAGTACTTC
TRBJ1-5 15 . . TRBV10-3 CAISVGGQSNQPQHF TGTGCCATCAGTGTGGGTGGACAGAGCAATCAGCCCCAGCATTTT
TRBJ2-6 16 . . TRBV6-5 CASSSGLLSGANVLTF TGTGCCAGCAGTTCGGGACTTCTCTCTGGGGCCAACGTCCTGACTTTC
TRBJ1-5 16 . . TRBV1 CTSSQDRRRHIQPQHF TGCACCAGCAGCCAAGATCGCAGGCGCCATATTCAGCCCCAGCATTTT
TRBJ1-2 11 . . TRBV29-1 CSVEVGYGYTF TGCAGCGTTGAAGTCGGCTATGGCTACACCTTC
TRBJ1-2 15 few . TRBV30 CAAPRQKTSNYGYTF TGTGCCGCCCCTAGACAGAAAACTTCTAACTATGGCTACACCTTC
TRBJ1-2 14 . . TRBV7-9 CASSRTVPVGGYTF TGTGCCAGCAGTAGGACAGTCCCAGTTGGTGGCTACACCTTC
TRBJ2-2 19 few . TRBV9 CASSPYSRNTFANTGELFF TGTGCCAGCAGCCCTTACTCCAGGAATACTTTCGCGAACACCGGGGAGCTGTTTTTT
TRBJ2-7 12 . . TRBV7-9 CASSFTNYEQYF TGTGCCAGCAGCTTCACTAACTACGAGCAGTACTTC
TRBJ2-1 15 . TRBD1 TRBV9 CASSVTGVLSNEQFF TGTGCCAGCAGCGTGACAGGGGTTCTATCCAATGAGCAGTTCTTC
TRBJ1-3 15 once TRBD1 TRBV2 CASGGQGASGNTIYF TGTGCCAGCGGTGGACAGGGGGCTTCTGGAAACACCATATATTTT
TRBJ1-2 13 . . TRBV6-1 CASSETGNYGYTF TGTGCCAGCAGTGAGACAGGCAACTATGGCTACACCTTC
TRBJ1-2 15 . . TRBV5-5 CASSSQGAINYGYTF TGTGCCAGCAGCTCACAGGGTGCCATAAACTATGGCTACACCTTC
TRBJ1-6 14 . TRBD1 TRBV5-1 CASTPGQENSPLHF TGCGCCAGCACGCCGGGACAGGAAAATTCACCCCTCCACTTT
TRBJ1-2 13 . TRBD1 TRBV29-1 CSVGQGADYGYTF TGCAGCGTTGGACAGGGGGCTGACTATGGCTACACCTTC
TRBJ2-1 14 . TRBD2 TRBV25-1 CASRGLADYNEQFF TGTGCCAGCAGAGGACTAGCGGACTACAATGAGCAGTTCTTC
TRBJ1-4 15 . . TRBV25-1 CASSGGGLPNEKLFF TGTGCCAGCAGTGGGGGAGGGTTACCTAATGAAAAACTGTTTTTT
TRBJ2-7 15 . TRBD1 TRBV28 CASSPGGPTPYEQYF TGTGCCAGCAGCCCAGGGGGACCCACCCCCTACGAGCAGTACTTC
TRBJ1-6 13 . . TRBV21-1 CASSKDRDSPLHF TGTGCCAGCAGCAAAGACCGGGATTCACCCCTCCACTTT
TRBJ2-1 14 . . TRBV7-3 CASSSGGTDNEQFF TGTGCCAGCAGCTCAGGGGGGACCGACAATGAGCAGTTCTTC
TRBJ2-7 14 . TRBD2 TRBV28 CASRVSGSGYEQYF TGTGCCAGCAGGGTGAGCGGGAGTGGATACGAGCAGTACTTC
TRBJ1-1 13 . TRBD1 TRBV19 CASSIVRDREAFF TGTGCCAGTAGTATAGTCCGGGACAGGGAAGCTTTCTTT
TRBJ1-1 13 . . TRBV2 CASSTGRNTEAFF TGTGCCAGCAGTACAGGGAGGAACACTGAAGCTTTCTTT
TRBJ1-3 15 . . TRBV9 CASSVGQAPGNTIYF TGTGCCAGCAGCGTAGGGCAGGCTCCTGGAAACACCATATATTTT
TRBJ1-2 16 . TRBD1 TRBV2 CASSDGPRQGTYGYTF TGTGCCAGCAGTGACGGGCCGAGACAGGGCACCTATGGCTACACCTTC
TRBJ1-1 13 . TRBD1 TRBV7-2 CASSIDRETEAFF TGTGCCAGCAGTATAGACAGGGAGACTGAAGCTTTCTTT
TRBJ2-3 14 once TRBD2 TRBV2 CAAQTSGRTDTQYF TGTGCGGCGCAAACTAGCGGGAGGACAGATACGCAGTATTTT
TRBJ1-2 12 . . TRBV11-2 CASSFADYGYTF TGTGCCAGCAGCTTTGCGGACTATGGCTACACCTTC
TRBJ1-2 13 . . TRBV5-4 CASSGLGVKGYTF TGTGCCAGCAGCGGGTTAGGAGTAAAGGGCTACACCTTC
TRBJ2-1 15 . TRBD2 TRBV11-3 CASSPITSGSNEQFF TGTGCCAGCAGCCCGATCACTAGCGGGAGCAATGAGCAGTTCTTC
TRBJ2-1 15 once . TRBV7-8 CASSLVSWGRLEQFF TGTGCCAGCAGCTTAGTCAGCTGGGGGCGGCTTGAGCAGTTCTTC
TRBJ2-1 16 . TRBD2 TRBV2 CASSGQTSGRYNEQFF TGTGCCAGCAGTGGTCAGACTAGCGGCCGATACAATGAGCAGTTCTTC
TRBJ2-7 13 . TRBD1 TRBV30 CAWSAGQRNEQYF TGTGCCTGGAGTGCGGGACAGCGCAACGAGCAGTACTTC
TRBJ1-1 14 . . TRBV5-5 CASSQGSGWQRAFF TGTGCCAGCAGCCAGGGATCAGGGTGGCAAAGAGCTTTCTTT
TRBJ1-4 16 . TRBD1 TRBV18 CASSPPVGTGPGELFF TGTGCCAGCTCACCACCGGTCGGGACAGGGCCTGGGGAACTGTTTTTT
TRBJ2-1 16 . TRBD2 TRBV3-1/TRBV3-2 CASSQEGGRRGDEQFF TGTGCCAGCAGCCAAGAGGGCGGGAGACGGGGGGATGAGCAGTTCTTC
TRBJ2-1 14 . TRBD2 TRBV19 CASSILAGLDEQFF TGTGCCAGTAGTATACTAGCGGGTCTGGATGAGCAGTTCTTC
TRBJ1-5 14 few TRBD1 TRBV6-6 CASSATGGNQPQHF TGTGCCAGCAGTGCTACAGGGGGCAACCAGCCCCAGCATTTT
TRBJ1-4 15 . TRBD1 TRBV15 CATSRDQGVNEKLFF TGTGCCACCAGCAGAGATCAGGGGGTGAATGAAAAACTGTTTTTT
TRBJ1-2 13 once TRBD1 TRBV12-3/TRBV12-4 CASSSGQLYGYTF TGTGCCAGCAGTTCGGGACAGCTCTATGGCTACACCTTC
TRBJ1-4 15 few . TRBV15 CATSRDSGQGEKLFF TGTGCCACCAGCAGAGATTCAGGGCAGGGCGAAAAACTGTTTTTT
TRBJ1-2 12 . . TRBV2 CASSVSRYGYTF TGTGCCAGCAGTGTGTCCCGCTATGGCTACACCTTC
TRBJ1-2 15 . TRBD1 TRBV7-9 CASSSATGGVYGYTF TGTGCCAGCAGCTCGGCGACAGGGGGTGTCTATGGCTACACCTTC
TRBJ2-2 15 once TRBD2 TRBV6-6 CASRSGTLNTGELFF TGTGCCAGCAGGAGCGGGACTTTGAACACCGGGGAGCTGTTTTTT
TRBJ1-2 15 . . TRBV13 CASSSTQGWDYGYTF TGTGCCAGCAGCTCCACCCAGGGCTGGGACTATGGCTACACCTTC
TRBJ1-5 15 . TRBD1 TRBV15 CATSTQDRGNQPQHF TGTGCCACCAGCACCCAAGACAGGGGCAATCAGCCCCAGCATTTT
TRBJ2-3 19 . TRBD1 TRBV27 CASSTGQGAPHTHTDTQYF TGTGCCAGCAGTACGGGACAGGGAGCGCCACACACACACACAGATACGCAGTATTTT